Each of the 10 T cell receptor beta chains below was sequenced from the same sample in a study of follicular helper T cells after annual influenza vaccination. Time point described: 2015-2016 season, pre-vaccination. The protocol was immunoSEQ multiplex PCR, while the TCRdb copy is restricted to in-frame clones and leaves out a portion. Counted here are more than 850 clones, about three quarters occurring once; the ten biggest clones make up about 4%. The material was CXCR5+ CD38+ circulating T follicular helper cells from blood, obtained on the day of influenza vaccination. Described subset: circulating Tfh, non-naive CD4+CXCR5+PD-1+ (ICOS+CD38+ or ICOS-CD38-). These TCRs come from an adult who received the influenza vaccine.

The genes are TRBV30 and TRBJ1-5; D gene uncertain. Between the trimmed V and J ends, which lost 2 bases and 6 bases, there was a span of 11 bases. Germline V gene sequence: CDR1 GTSNPN, CDR2 SVGIG (reference sequence). The CDR3 extends over 13 amino acids. CDR3 region: CAWSPGNAQPQHF. The CDR3 DNA reads as TGTGCCTGGAGTCCGGGGAACGCTCAGCCCCAGCATTTT. Supplemented by reference TRBV30 and TRBJ1-5, the full variable domain reads SQTIHQWPATLVQPVGSPLSLECTVEGTSNPNLYWYRQAAGRGLQLLFYSVGIGQISSEVPQNLSASRPQDRQFILSSKKLLLSDSGFYLCAWSPGNAQPQHFGDGTRLSIL.

Here the CDR3 DNA reads TGCGCCAGCAGGCCACAGGGAAACACTGAAGCTTTCTTT. Its translation is CASRPQGNTEAFF. This chain uses TRBV5-1 with TRBJ1-1, with D perhaps matching TRBD1 (6 bases). The CDR3 spans 13 residues. Germline assignment: CDR1 SGHRS and CDR2 YFSETQ. Trimming pared 5 bases from V and 2 bases from J, leaving 10 bases between. Using reference TRBV5-1 and TRBJ1-1 for the parts outside the CDR3, the full variable domain is KAGVTQTPRYLIKTRGQQVTLSCSPISGHRSVSWYQQTPGQGLQFLFEYFSETQRNKGNFPGRFSGRQFSNSRSEMNVSTLELGDSALYLCASRPQGNTEAFFGQGTRLTVV.

This chain connects TRBV5-6 to TRBJ1-6; D might be TRBD1 (5 bases). Germline loops: CDR1 SGHDT, CDR2 YYEEEE. The CDR3 covers 14 residues. V was pared by 1 base and J by 11 bases, with 13 bases between. The CDR3 bases are TGTGCCAGCAGCTTGATTGGGGGGAAGACACCCCTCCACTTT. Translation: CASSLIGGKTPLHF. The full variable domain, rest sourced from reference TRBV5-6 and TRBJ1-6, is DAGVTQSPTHLIKTRGQQVTLRCSPKSGHDTVSWYQQALGQGPQFIFQYYEEEERQRGNFPDRFSGHQFPNYSSELNVNALLLGDSALYLCASSLIGGKTPLHFGNGTRLTVT.

In its sample, this clone was seen once. DNA for the CDR3: TGTGCCAGCAGTAACGCCTTCGGGAACACTGAAGCTTTCTTT. It encodes CASSNAFGNTEAFF. The chain couples TRBV6-5 to TRBJ1-1; D remains unclear. The CDR3 consists of 14 residues. Germline V gene data show CDR1 as MNHEY and CDR2 as SVGAGI. Trimming stripped 5 bases from V and 1 base from J, with 11 bases between.

The chain is built from TRBV6-6 and TRBJ1-4; possibly TRBD1 for D (5 bases). Germline V gene sequence: CDR1 MNHNY, CDR2 SVGAGI (reference sequence). The CDR3 totals 15 residues. The V and J ends lost 0 bases and 4 bases respectively, with 9 bases between them. The CDR3 region is CASSYSGPFNEKLFF. The CDR3 bases are TGTGCCAGCAGTTACTCGGGGCCGTTTAATGAAAAACTGTTTTTT.

CDR3 sequence (DNA): TGCGCCAGCAGCTTTCAGGGGGTTTCTGGCTACGAGCAGTACTTC. Translating it yields CASSFQGVSGYEQYF. This chain uses TRBV5-1 with TRBJ2-7, with 7 bases lining up with TRBD1. CDR1 and CDR2 from the germline V gene are SGHRS and YFSETQ. With 2 bases clipped from V and 3 bases from J, the junction kept 8 bases outside the gene matches. The CDR3 runs to 15 residues.

V is TRBV7-9 and J is TRBJ1-4; D ambiguous. Germline CDR1 is SEHNR and CDR2 is FQNEAQ (reference sequence). The CDR3 covers 15 residues. The V and J ends lost 3 bases and 0 bases respectively, with 8 bases between them. CDR3 bases: TGTGCCAGCAGCTTGGGCGGCTCAACTAATGAAAAACTGTTTTTT. Translated, it gives CASSLGGSTNEKLFF.

The rearrangement links TRBV2 to TRBJ2-2; TRBD1 is a possible D gene (5 bases). Germline V gene sequence: CDR1 SNHLY, CDR2 FYNNEI. V was trimmed by 6 bases and J by 1 base, leaving 12 bases between them. The CDR3 runs to 15 residues. The CDR3 reads CASRFRVMNTGELFF. The CDR3 nucleotides are TGTGCCAGCAGATTCAGGGTGATGAACACCGGGGAGCTGTTTTTT.

The table lists this clone with a few counts. The chain links TRBV18 to TRBJ1-2; D not resolved. In germline, CDR1 is KGHSH, CDR2 LQKENI. V lost 2 bases to trimming and J lost 5 bases, with 12 bases between them. This CDR3 contains 14 residues. The CDR3 is CASSPEDGLYGYTF. DNA of the CDR3: TGTGCCAGCTCACCAGAGGATGGACTATATGGCTACACCTTC. Combining the CDR3 with reference TRBV18 and TRBJ1-2 gives the whole variable domain NAGVMQNPRHLVRRRGQEARLRCSPMKGHSHVYWYRQLPEEGLKFMVYLQKENIIDESGMPKERFSAEFPKEGPSILRIQQVVRGDSAAYFCASSPEDGLYGYTFGSGTRLTVV.

This clone appeared a single time. The rearrangement links TRBV19 to TRBJ2-4; D unresolved. The V end was cut by 4 bases, the J end by 7 bases, with 14 bases between. The length of the CDR3 is 14 residues. Germline CDR1 is LNHDA and CDR2 is SQIVND (reference sequence). This CDR3 is CASSTADRWNIQYF. CDR3 bases: TGTGCCAGTAGTACCGCGGACCGGTGGAACATTCAGTACTTC.